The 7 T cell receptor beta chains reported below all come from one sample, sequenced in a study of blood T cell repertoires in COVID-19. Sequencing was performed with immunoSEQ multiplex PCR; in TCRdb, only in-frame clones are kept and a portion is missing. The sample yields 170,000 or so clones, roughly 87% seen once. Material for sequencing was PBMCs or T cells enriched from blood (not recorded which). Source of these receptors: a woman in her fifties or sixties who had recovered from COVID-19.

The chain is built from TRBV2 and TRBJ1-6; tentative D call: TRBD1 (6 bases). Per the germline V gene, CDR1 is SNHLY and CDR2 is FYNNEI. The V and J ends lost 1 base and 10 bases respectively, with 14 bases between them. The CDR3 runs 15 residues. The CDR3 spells CASSEDRVGWSPLHF. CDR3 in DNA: TGTGCCAGCAGTGAAGACAGGGTCGGGTGGTCACCCCTCCACTTT.

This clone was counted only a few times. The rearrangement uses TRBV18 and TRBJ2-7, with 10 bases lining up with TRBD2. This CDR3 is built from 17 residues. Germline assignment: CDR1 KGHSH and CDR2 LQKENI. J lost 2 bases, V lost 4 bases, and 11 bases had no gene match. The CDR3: CASSLGPGLADTYEQYF. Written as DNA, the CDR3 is TGTGCCAGCTCACTCGGCCCCGGACTAGCGGATACCTACGAGCAGTACTTC.

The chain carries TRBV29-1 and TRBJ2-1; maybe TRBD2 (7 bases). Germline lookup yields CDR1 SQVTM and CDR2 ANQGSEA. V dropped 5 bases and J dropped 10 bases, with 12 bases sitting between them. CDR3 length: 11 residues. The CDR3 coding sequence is TGCAGCGTTTCACAGGGAGGGGAGCAGTTCTTC. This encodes CSVSQGGEQFF.

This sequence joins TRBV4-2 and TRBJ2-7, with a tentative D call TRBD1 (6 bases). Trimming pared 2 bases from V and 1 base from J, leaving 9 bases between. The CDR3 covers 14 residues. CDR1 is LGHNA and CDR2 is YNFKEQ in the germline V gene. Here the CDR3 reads CASSQTTGSYEQYF. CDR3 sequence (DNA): TGTGCCAGCAGCCAAACCACAGGGTCCTACGAGCAGTACTTC.

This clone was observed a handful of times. The CDR3 reads CASSSQGLASYEQYF. The CDR3, as DNA: TGTGCCAGCAGCTCCCAGGGACTAGCGTCCTACGAGCAGTACTTC. The chain employs TRBV7-2 and TRBJ2-7; 10 bases agree with TRBD2. The CDR3 has 15 residues. V lost 4 bases and J lost 1; bases outside the gene matches: 4. The germline V gene encodes CDR1 SGHTA and CDR2 FQGNSA.

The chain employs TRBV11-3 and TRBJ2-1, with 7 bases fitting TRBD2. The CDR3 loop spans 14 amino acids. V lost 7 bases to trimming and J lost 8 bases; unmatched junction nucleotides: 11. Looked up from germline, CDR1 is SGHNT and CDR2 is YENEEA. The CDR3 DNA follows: TGTGCCAGCACCTGGACTAGTCCTGAAGATGAGCAGTTCTTC. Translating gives CASTWTSPEDEQFF.

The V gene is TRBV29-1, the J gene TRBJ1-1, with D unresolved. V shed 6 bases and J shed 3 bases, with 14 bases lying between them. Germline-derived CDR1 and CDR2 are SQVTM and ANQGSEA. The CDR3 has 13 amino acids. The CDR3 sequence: CSVPEEFDTEAFF. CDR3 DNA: TGCAGCGTCCCGGAGGAGTTCGACACTGAAGCTTTCTTT.